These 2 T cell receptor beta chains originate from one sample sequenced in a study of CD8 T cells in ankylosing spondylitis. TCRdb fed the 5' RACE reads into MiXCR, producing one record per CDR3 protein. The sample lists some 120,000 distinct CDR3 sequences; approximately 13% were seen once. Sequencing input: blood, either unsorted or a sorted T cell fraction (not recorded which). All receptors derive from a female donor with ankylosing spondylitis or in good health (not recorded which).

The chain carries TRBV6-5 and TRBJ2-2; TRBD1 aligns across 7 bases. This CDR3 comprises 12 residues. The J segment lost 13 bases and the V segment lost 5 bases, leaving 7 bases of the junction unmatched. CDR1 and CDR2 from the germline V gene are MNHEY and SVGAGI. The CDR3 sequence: CASSIQGEVLFF. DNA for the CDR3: TGTGCCAGCAGTATCCAGGGGGAAGTGCTGTTTTTT.

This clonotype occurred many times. As DNA, the CDR3 is TGTGCCTCCCATGGACAGTCCGTGGCCTATGGCTACACCTTC. Translating it yields CASHGQSVAYGYTF. The chain joins TRBV10-3 to TRBJ1-2; a weak D match, TRBD1 (6 bases). With 11 bases removed from V and 4 bases from J, the gap between germline ends came to 20 bases. This CDR3 region has 14 residues. Per germline, CDR1 ENHRY and CDR2 SYGVKD.